This T cell receptor (beta chain) comes out of a study of blood T cell repertoires in COVID-19. Across the whole study: Samples representing acute and convalescent COVID-19 were sourced from the United States, Italy and Spain.

Those who participated ranged in age from roughly 18 to 90 years and resided in 24 US areas. Resolution of symptoms, clearance, or two negative PCRs was present in recovered Cohort 3 donors. Some clones are missing from TCRdb's copy, which holds only in-frame ones; the method was immunoSEQ multiplex PCR. The sample shows some 140,000 clones, about 79% of them seen only once. This clonotype was sampled from a man over 45 who had recovered from COVID-19. The source material was PBMCs or T cells enriched from blood (not recorded which).

The CDR3 DNA is TGTGCCAGCAGTGGGAACCACGGACTCGACTCCTACAATGAGCAGTTCTTC. It translates to CASSGNHGLDSYNEQFF. The chain links TRBV2 to TRBJ2-1; perhaps TRBD2 as D (5 bases). The V and J ends lost 4 bases and 0 bases respectively, with 16 bases between them. The CDR3 consists of 17 residues. CDR1 SNHLY and CDR2 FYNNEI come from the germline V gene.